Each of the 14 T cell receptor beta chains below was sequenced from the same sample in a study of blood T cell repertoires in COVID-19 (dated by TCRdb to about 2020). Library prep was done by the immunoSEQ multiplex PCR assay. Imported from immuneACCESS, the table was reduced by TCRdb to in-frame sequences with V and J called. These copies leave out some clones; in studies compared against another copy, an unresolved V gene accounts for under half, and the cause of the remainder is not known. The sample table records about 190,000 clones; roughly 80% of these occur just once. The top ten clonotypes cover around 12% of the sample. The sample was peripheral blood. The receptors stem from a woman aged 45-65 years with acute or convalescent COVID-19.

The CDR3 DNA follows: TGTGCCAGCAGCTTGGAGACTAGCGGGAGCTCCTACGAGCAGTACTTC. Translating it yields CASSLETSGSSYEQYF. The chain joins TRBV7-8 to TRBJ2-7; 12 positions agree with TRBD2. Trimming took 3 bases from V and 0 from J; bases not matched to a gene: 3. This CDR3 contains 16 residues. Germline V gene data show CDR1 as SGHVS and CDR2 as FQNEAQ.

V is TRBV6-6 and J is TRBJ2-6; D is uncertain. V dropped 0 bases and J dropped 1 base, with 7 bases sitting between them. This CDR3 contains 16 residues. The germline V gene encodes CDR1 MNHNY and CDR2 SVGAGI (reference sequence). This CDR3 is CASSYSGQSGANVLTF. The CDR3 coding sequence is TGTGCCAGCAGTTACTCTGGCCAATCTGGGGCCAACGTCCTGACTTTC.

This chain joins TRBV5-1 and TRBJ2-3; 7 bases line up with TRBD2. The CDR3 runs to 15 residues. The trim removed 4 bases at V and 2 bases at J, leaving 7 bases unmatched. Germline lookup yields CDR1 SGHRS and CDR2 YFSETQ. The CDR3 DNA reads TGCGCCAGCAGCCCCCTGGCGGGAGCCACAGATACGCAGTATTTT. Its translation: CASSPLAGATDTQYF.

This chain links TRBV25-1 with TRBJ1-2; D ambiguous. The ends were cut back, 2 bases at V and 3 bases at J, with 7 bases in the middle. There are 13 residues in the CDR3. Per the germline V gene, CDR1 is MGHDK and CDR2 is SYGVNS. As DNA, the CDR3 is TGTGCCAGCAGTGAACAGATCCACTATGGCTACACCTTC. Protein product: CASSEQIHYGYTF.

This chain connects TRBV28 to TRBJ1-2, with 7 bases aligning to TRBD1. Trimming removed 6 bases from V and 5 bases from J; junction bases left unmatched: 9. This CDR3 spans 14 amino acids. Germline loops: CDR1 MDHEN, CDR2 SYDVKM. The CDR3 loop is CASRVTGTLYGYTF. For the CDR3, the DNA is TGTGCCAGCAGGGTGACAGGGACGCTTTATGGCTACACCTTC.

This chain joins TRBV7-2 and TRBJ2-7, with D possibly matching TRBD2 (5 bases). There are 15 residues in the CDR3. Trimming stripped 1 base from V and 0 bases from J, with 10 bases between. Germline CDR1 and CDR2: SGHTA and FQGNSA. The CDR3 spells CASSLVGEISYEQYF. The CDR3, as DNA: TGTGCCAGCAGCTTAGTCGGGGAGATCTCCTACGAGCAGTACTTC.

The chain couples TRBV19 to TRBJ1-5; D is ambiguous. The length of the CDR3 is 18 residues. Germline CDR1 LNHDA, CDR2 SQIVND (reference sequence). The ends were cut back, 2 bases at V and 0 bases at J, with 17 bases in the middle. CDR3 bases: TGTGCCAGTAGTATACCCCACCGGGATCTATATAGCAATCAGCCCCAGCATTTT. Residues: CASSIPHRDLYSNQPQHF.

J is TRBJ1-3 and V is TRBV29-1; D is possibly TRBD1 (5 bases). The CDR3 has 15 residues. V lost 1 base, J lost 0 bases, and 10 bases lay in between. Germline V gene lookup returns CDR1 SQVTM and CDR2 ANQGSEA. Here the CDR3 DNA reads TGCAGCGTTGAAGGAGACAGCTACTCTGGAAACACCATATATTTT. Protein product: CSVEGDSYSGNTIYF.

V is TRBV19 and J is TRBJ1-5; D might be TRBD1 (6 bases). CDR1 and CDR2 (germline): LNHDA, SQIVND (reference sequence). The CDR3 covers 17 residues. V lost 1 base and J lost 2, with 15 bases in between. CDR3 residues: CASSIGTARGGNQPQHF. The CDR3 nucleotides read TGTGCCAGTAGTATAGGGACAGCCCGAGGGGGCAATCAGCCCCAGCATTTT.

This clone occurred once. The chain couples TRBV6-6 to TRBJ2-2; D gene unclear. V was shortened by 7 bases and J by 4 bases, with 10 bases between the two germline ends. Germline CDR1 reads MNHNY; CDR2 reads SVGAGI (reference sequence). The length of the CDR3 is 13 residues. The CDR3 coding sequence is TGTGCCAGCACTATAGATCGCACCGGGGAGCTGTTTTTT. Its translation is CASTIDRTGELFF.

The CDR3: CASSLQASGVDEQFF. In nucleotides, the CDR3 is TGTGCCAGCAGCTTACAGGCTAGCGGGGTAGATGAGCAGTTCTTC. The J gene is TRBJ2-1, the V gene TRBV11-2, with 9 positions matching TRBD2. The CDR3 extends over 15 amino acids. Losses at the gene ends were 2 bases for V and 8 bases for J; bases not matched to a gene: 7. Germline CDR1 is SGHAT and CDR2 is FQNNGV.

This clone showed up just once. The gene calls are TRBV5-1 and TRBJ2-7, with TRBD1 matching 8 bases. Germline V gene sequence: CDR1 SGHRS, CDR2 YFSETQ. Trimming cost V 0 bases and J 3 bases; bases outside gene matches: 2. The CDR3 sequence is 14 residues long. The chain's CDR3 is CASSLAGGGYEQYF. Written as DNA, the CDR3 is TGCGCCAGCAGCTTGGCAGGGGGCGGCTACGAGCAGTACTTC. The variable domain in full, completed from reference TRBV5-1 and TRBJ2-7, reads KAGVTQTPRYLIKTRGQQVTLSCSPISGHRSVSWYQQTPGQGLQFLFEYFSETQRNKGNFPGRFSGRQFSNSRSEMNVSTLELGDSALYLCASSLAGGGYEQYFGPGTRLTVT.

V and J are TRBV24-1 and TRBJ1-4, with 9 positions matching TRBD1. J lost 2 bases, V lost 4 bases, and 7 bases had no gene match. Germline values: CDR1 KGHDR, CDR2 SFDVKD. This CDR3 has 17 amino acids. CDR3 sequence: CATSDPGQGPTNEKLFF. The CDR3 DNA reads TGTGCCACCAGTGACCCTGGACAGGGGCCGACTAATGAAAAACTGTTTTTT.

The CDR3 protein is CASSKGGHRDTARSYSGNTIYF. Written as DNA, the CDR3 is TGTGCCAGCAGCAAAGGGGGGCACAGGGATACTGCCAGGTCATACTCTGGAAACACCATATATTTT. This chain connects TRBV21-1 to TRBJ1-3; TRBD1 is taken as the D call from the table, unchecked against the DNA. TRBV21-1 is a documented pseudogene. The CDR3 consists of 22 residues.